The present entry profiles one T cell receptor (beta chain) with its context. The sample originates from a study of shared clonotypes between healthy human individuals. The CDR3 is 15 residues long. V was cut by 2 bases and J by 6 bases, with 15 bases left in between. Germline CDR1 reads SGHKS; CDR2 reads YYEKEE (reference sequence). The method was immunoSEQ multiplex PCR; TCRdb's version includes in-frame clones alone and lacks a portion of them. The table has 1.4 million or so clones, 98% seen once; the top ten hold roughly 0.35%. Splitting of CD4+ cells produced CD45RA+ naive and CD45RA-negative memory subsets.

The sequence derives from a man between 25 and 39 years old in good health. The chain recombines TRBV5-5 with TRBJ2-1, with D possibly being TRBD2 (6 bases). Sequenced: naive CD4+ T cells sorted from blood. Stated subset: CD45RA+ positively selected. The CDR3: CASSLIAVIGNEQFF. In DNA, the CDR3 is TGTGCCAGCAGCTTAATAGCGGTAATAGGCAATGAGCAGTTCTTC. The complete variable domain, with remaining parts taken from reference TRBV5-5 and TRBJ2-1, reads DAGVTQSPTHLIKTRGQQVTLRCSPISGHKSVSWYQQVLGQGPQFIFQYYEKEERGRGNFPDRFSARQFPNYSSELNVNALLLGDSALYLCASSLIAVIGNEQFFGPGTRLTVL.